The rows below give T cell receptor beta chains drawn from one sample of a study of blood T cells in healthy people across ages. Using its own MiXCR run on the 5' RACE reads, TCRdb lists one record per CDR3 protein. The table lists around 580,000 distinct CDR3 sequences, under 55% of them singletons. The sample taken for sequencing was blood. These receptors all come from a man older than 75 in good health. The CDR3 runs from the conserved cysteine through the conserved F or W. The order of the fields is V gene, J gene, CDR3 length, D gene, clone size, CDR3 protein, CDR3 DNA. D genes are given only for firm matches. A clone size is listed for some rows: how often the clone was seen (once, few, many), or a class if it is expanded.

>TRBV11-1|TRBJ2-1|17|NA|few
CASSISPTGVRVGWQFF
TGTGCCAGCAGCATTTCACCTACAGGCGTCCGTGTGGGATGGCAGTTCTTC
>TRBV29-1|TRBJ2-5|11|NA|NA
CSARTADVQYF
TGCAGCGCACGGACAGCCGATGTACAGTACTTC
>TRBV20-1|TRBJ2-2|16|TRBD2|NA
CSATPLADWDTGELFF
TGCAGTGCTACCCCACTAGCGGATTGGGACACCGGGGAGCTGTTTTTT
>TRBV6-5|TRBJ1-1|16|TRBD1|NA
CASTAGTGARNTEAFF
TGTGCCAGCACCGCCGGGACAGGGGCCAGGAACACTGAAGCTTTCTTT
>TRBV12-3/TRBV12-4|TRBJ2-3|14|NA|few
CASSLRGVSDTQYF
TGTGCCAGCAGTTTACGCGGGGTCTCAGATACGCAGTATTTT
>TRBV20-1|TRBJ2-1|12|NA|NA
CSAGRVHNEQFF
TGCAGTGCTGGCAGGGTTCACAATGAGCAGTTCTTC
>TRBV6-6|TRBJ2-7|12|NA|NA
CASTKPNYEQYF
TGTGCCAGCACGAAGCCAAACTACGAGCAGTACTTC
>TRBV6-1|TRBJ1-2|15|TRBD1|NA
CASSEEDRGLYGYTF
TGTGCCAGCAGTGAAGAGGACAGGGGGCTCTATGGCTACACCTTC
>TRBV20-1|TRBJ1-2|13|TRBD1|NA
CSASQLDRAGYTF
TGCAGTGCTAGTCAGCTCGACAGGGCTGGCTACACCTTC
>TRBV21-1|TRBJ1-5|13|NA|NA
CASNPSGGQPQHF
TGTGCCAGCAACCCGTCCGGGGGGCAGCCCCAGCATTTT
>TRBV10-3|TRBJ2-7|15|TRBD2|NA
CAISVGGRSYNEQYF
TGTGCCATCAGTGTTGGCGGGAGGTCCTACAATGAGCAGTACTTC
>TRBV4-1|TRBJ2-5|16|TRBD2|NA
CASSRLAGPPQETQYF
TGCGCCAGCAGCCGACTAGCGGGCCCACCGCAAGAGACCCAGTACTTC
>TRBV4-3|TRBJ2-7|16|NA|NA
CASSQDIAQGRNEQYF
TGCGCCAGCAGCCAAGATATTGCACAGGGAAGGAACGAGCAGTACTTC